This T cell receptor beta chain was documented in a study of breast tumors, draining lymph nodes, adjacent tissues. General study results and limits: Tumor and nontumor repertoires were significantly more similar in luminal-like than in basal-like breast cancer.

This clonotype was seen many times. Its antigen is as yet unknown. TCRdb independently ran MiXCR on the multiplex PCR reads; one entry per CDR3 protein. The sample has 24,000 or so distinct CDR3 sequences, 20% to 25% seen once. This CDR3 region has 14 residues. The germline gives CDR1 PRHDT, CDR2 FYEKMQ (reference sequence). The J segment lost 13 bases and the V segment lost 1 base, leaving 9 bases of the junction unmatched. The TCR originated in a female donor with breast cancer. Some clones in this sample may be carry-over from other donors' samples. The chain carries TRBV13 and TRBJ2-1, with 8 bases fitting TRBD2. The sequencing sample was made of breast tumor tissue. CDR3 protein: CASSLADPGLGQFF. Here the CDR3 DNA reads TGTGCCAGCAGCTTAGCGGACCCGGGACTAGGACAGTTCTTC. Full variable domain (remainder filled in from reference TRBV13 and TRBJ2-1): AAGVIQSPRHLIKEKRETATLKCYPIPRHDTVYWYQQGPGQDPQFLISFYEKMQSDKGSIPDRFSAQQFSDYHSELNMSSLELGDSALYFCASSLADPGLGQFFGPGTRLTVL.